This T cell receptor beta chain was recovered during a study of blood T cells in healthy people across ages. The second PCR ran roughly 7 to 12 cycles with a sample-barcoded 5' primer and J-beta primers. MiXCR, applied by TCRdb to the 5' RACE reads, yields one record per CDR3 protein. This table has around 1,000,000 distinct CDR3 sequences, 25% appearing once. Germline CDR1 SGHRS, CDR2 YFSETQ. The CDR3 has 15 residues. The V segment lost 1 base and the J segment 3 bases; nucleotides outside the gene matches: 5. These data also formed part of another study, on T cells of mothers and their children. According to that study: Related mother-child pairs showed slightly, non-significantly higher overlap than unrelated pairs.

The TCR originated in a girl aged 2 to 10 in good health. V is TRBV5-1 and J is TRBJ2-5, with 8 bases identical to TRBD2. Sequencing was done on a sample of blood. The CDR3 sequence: CASSLISGSKETQYF. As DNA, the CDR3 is TGCGCCAGCAGCTTGATAAGCGGGAGTAAAGAGACCCAGTACTTC. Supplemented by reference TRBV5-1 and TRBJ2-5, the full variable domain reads KAGVTQTPRYLIKTRGQQVTLSCSPISGHRSVSWYQQTPGQGLQFLFEYFSETQRNKGNFPGRFSGRQFSNSRSEMNVSTLELGDSALYLCASSLISGSKETQYFGPGTRLLVL.